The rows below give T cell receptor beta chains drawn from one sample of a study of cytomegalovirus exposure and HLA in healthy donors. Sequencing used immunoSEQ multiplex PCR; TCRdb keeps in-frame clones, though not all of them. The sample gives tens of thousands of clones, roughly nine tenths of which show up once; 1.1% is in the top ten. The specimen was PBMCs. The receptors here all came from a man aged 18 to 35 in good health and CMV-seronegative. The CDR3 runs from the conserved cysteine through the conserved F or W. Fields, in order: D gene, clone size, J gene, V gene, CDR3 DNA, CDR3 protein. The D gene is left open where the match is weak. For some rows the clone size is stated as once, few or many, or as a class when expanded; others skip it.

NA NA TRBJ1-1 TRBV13 TGTGCCAGCAGCTTGGGGCAGCGGAACACTGAAGCTTTCTTT CASSLGQRNTEAFF
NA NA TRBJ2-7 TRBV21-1 TGTGCCAGCAAGGGGCATTTTTCCTACGAGCAGTACTTC CASKGHFSYEQYF
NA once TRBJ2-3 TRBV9 TGTGCCAGCAGCCCCCGAGGAGATACGCAGTATTTT CASSPRGDTQYF
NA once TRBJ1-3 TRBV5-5 TGTGCCAGCAGCGCCGAAACAGGAAACACCATATATTTT CASSAETGNTIYF
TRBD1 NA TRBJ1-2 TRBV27 TGTGCCAGCAGCCCTGGACAGGAGCTTCTCTATGGCTACACCTTC CASSPGQELLYGYTF
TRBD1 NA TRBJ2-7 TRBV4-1 TGCGCCAGCAGCCGTCCGGGACAGGGACGCGAGCAGTACTTC CASSRPGQGREQYF
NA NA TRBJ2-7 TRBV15 TGTGCCACCAGGCGGGACAGCGCCTACGAGCAGTACTTC CATRRDSAYEQYF
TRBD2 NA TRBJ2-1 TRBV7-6 TGTGCCAGCAGCCCCGGACTAGCGACCAACAATGAGCAGTTCTTC CASSPGLATNNEQFF
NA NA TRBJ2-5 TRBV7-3 TGTGCCAGCAGCTTAACTGTGAAGGGGGAGACCCAGTACTTC CASSLTVKGETQYF
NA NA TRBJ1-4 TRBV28 TGTGCCAGCAGTTTTCTAAAGTTTCCCTTTAATGAAAAACTGTTTTTT CASSFLKFPFNEKLFF
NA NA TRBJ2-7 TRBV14 TGTGCCAGCAGCCAACGCGCCTACGAGCAGTACTTC CASSQRAYEQYF
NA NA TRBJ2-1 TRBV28 TGTGCCAGCAGAGCGGTGGAGGGATTAAGGCTTCTTACCTACAATGAGCAGTTCTTC CASRAVEGLRLLTYNEQFF
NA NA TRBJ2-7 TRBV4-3 TGCGCCAGCAGCCAGGCCTTTGGCAGGGGTCCTCCCGCCTACGAGCAGTACTTC CASSQAFGRGPPAYEQYF
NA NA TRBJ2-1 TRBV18 TGTGCCAGCTCACCGCCTAGCGCTGGGTTCTCGAACAATGAGCAGTTCTTC CASSPPSAGFSNNEQFF
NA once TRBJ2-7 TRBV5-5 TGTGCCAGCAGCTTAACAGGTTACGAGCAGTACTTC CASSLTGYEQYF
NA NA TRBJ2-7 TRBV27 TGTGCCAGCAGTTTTCGAGACAGGCCCTCCTACGAGCAGTACTTC CASSFRDRPSYEQYF
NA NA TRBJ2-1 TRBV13 TGTGCCAGCAGCCAGTACCAGCGGGTGCAGTTCTTC CASSQYQRVQFF
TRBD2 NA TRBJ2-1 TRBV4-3 TGCGCCAGCAGCCAAGTGGCTAGCGGGAGCGGCTATGAGCAGTTCTTC CASSQVASGSGYEQFF
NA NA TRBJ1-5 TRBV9 TGTGCCAGCAGCGTAGGGACGGGGAATCAGCCCCAGCATTTT CASSVGTGNQPQHF
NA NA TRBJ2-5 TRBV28 TGTGCCAGCAGTTCAGTAGGGGCTGGGTTTCAAGAGACCCAGTACTTC CASSSVGAGFQETQYF
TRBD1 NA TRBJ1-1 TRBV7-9 TGTGCCAGCAGCCCTATGGACAGGGGAGGGATGAACACTGAAGCTTTCTTT CASSPMDRGGMNTEAFF
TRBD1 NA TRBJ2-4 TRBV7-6 TGTGCCAGCAGCGCCACACAGGGGGCGCAGGACATTCAGTACTTC CASSATQGAQDIQYF
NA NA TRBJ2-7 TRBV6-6 TGTGCCAGCAGTTACCACCGGGACACATTACTCTACGAGCAGTACTTC CASSYHRDTLLYEQYF
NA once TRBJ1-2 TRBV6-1 TGTGCCAGCAGTGAATCGGTCCAGGTCTATGGCTACACCTTC CASSESVQVYGYTF
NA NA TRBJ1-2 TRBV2 TGTGCCAGCAACACAGCTGGGTCCTATGGCTACACCTTC CASNTAGSYGYTF
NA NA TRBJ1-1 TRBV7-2 TGTGCCAGCAGCTTACCGTTAACTGAAGCTTTCTTT CASSLPLTEAFF
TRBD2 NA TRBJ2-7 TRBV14 TGTGCCAGCAGCCAAGCCTTAGGGGCGGGAGCAGGAGAGCAGTACTTC CASSQALGAGAGEQYF
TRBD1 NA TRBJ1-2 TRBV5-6 TGTGCCAGCAGCTTGGACAGGGGAAAAAGCTATGGCTACACCTTC CASSLDRGKSYGYTF
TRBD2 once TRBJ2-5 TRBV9 TGTGCCAGCAGCCTAAGGGACTACCCCCAGGAGACCCAGTACTTC CASSLRDYPQETQYF
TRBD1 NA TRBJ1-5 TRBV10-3 TGTGCCATATCACAGGGGGACTTCGGCAATCAGCCCCAGCATTTT CAISQGDFGNQPQHF
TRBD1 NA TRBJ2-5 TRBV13 TGTGCCAGCAGCGGGACAGGGCACCGAGAGACCCAGTACTTC CASSGTGHRETQYF
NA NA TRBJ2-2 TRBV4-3 TGCGCCAGCAGCCAAGTGGCGACTCAGAACACCGGGGAGCTGTTTTTT CASSQVATQNTGELFF
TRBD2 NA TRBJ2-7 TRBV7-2 TGTGCCAGCAGCTTAATTGGGACTATATACGAGCAGTACTTC CASSLIGTIYEQYF
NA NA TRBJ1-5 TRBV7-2 TGTGCCAGCAGCCTAGACAGGTCAGCTCAGCCCCAGCATTTT CASSLDRSAQPQHF
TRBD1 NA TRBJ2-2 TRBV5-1 TGCGCCAGCAGCCCCCGACAGGGCCCCGGGGAGCTGTTTTTT CASSPRQGPGELFF
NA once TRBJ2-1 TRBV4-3 TGCGCCAGCAGCCAAGATCGAGTCCCCAGGGAGCAGTTCTTC CASSQDRVPREQFF
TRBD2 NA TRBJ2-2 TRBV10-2 TGCGCCAGCAGTGAAATCGCGGGAGGCACCGGGGAGCTGTTTTTT CASSEIAGGTGELFF
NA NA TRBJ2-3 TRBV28 TGTGCCAGCAGTTTTGGTCTAGGCAGCGGAGGCACAGATACGCAGTATTTT CASSFGLGSGGTDTQYF
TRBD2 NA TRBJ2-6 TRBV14 TGTGCCAGCAGCCAAGAGATAGCGGGAGGATATGGGGCCAACGTCCTGACTTTC CASSQEIAGGYGANVLTF
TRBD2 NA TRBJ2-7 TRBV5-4 TGTGCCAGCAGCTCCGGGACTAGCGTTAACTACGAGCAGTACTTC CASSSGTSVNYEQYF
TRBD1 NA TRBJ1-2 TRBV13 TGTGCCAGCAGCTTAGGGACAGGGACTAACTATGGCTACACCTTC CASSLGTGTNYGYTF
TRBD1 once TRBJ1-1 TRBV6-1 TGTGCCAGCAGTCTCGGGACAGGGGGTTACACTGAAGCTTTCTTT CASSLGTGGYTEAFF
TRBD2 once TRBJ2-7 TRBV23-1 TGCGCCAGCAGTCCCGGACTAGCGGGAGGGGAGCAGTACTTC CASSPGLAGGEQYF
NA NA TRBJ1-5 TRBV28 TGTGCCAGCAGTTTGGGTCAGGGTGTTTGGGGCGGTCAGCCCCAGCATTTT CASSLGQGVWGGQPQHF
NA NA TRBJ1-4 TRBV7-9 TGTGCCAGCAGTCCCCGCGGGGGGGGCGCGAGGAGTAATGAAAAACTGTTTTTT CASSPRGGGARSNEKLFF
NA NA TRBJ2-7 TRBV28 TGTGCCAGCAGTGTGTCACAGGAGCAGTACTTC CASSVSQEQYF
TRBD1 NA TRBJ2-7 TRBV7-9 TGTGCCAGCAGCTTAACACTGGGGACAGGGCGAACCTACGAGCAGTACTTC CASSLTLGTGRTYEQYF
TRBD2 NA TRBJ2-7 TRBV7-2 TGTGCCAGCAGCTTAGCGCCTAGCGGGTCTAACTACGAGCAGTACTTC CASSLAPSGSNYEQYF
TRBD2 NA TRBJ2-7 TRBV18 TGTGCCAGCTCACGACTGGTAGCGGGAGGTTCCTCCTACGAGCAGTACTTC CASSRLVAGGSSYEQYF